Listed below are T cell receptor beta chains from one sample, sequenced in a study of T cell responses to AZD1222 COVID-19 vaccine. Repertoires were generated with immunoSEQ multiplex PCR, while TCRdb's copy carries only in-frame clones and drops some. The sample carries around 95,000 clones, less than 90% recorded once. Source: peripheral blood, taken on day 0 of AZD1222 vaccination. All receptors derive from an adult in good health. The CDR3 runs from the conserved cysteine through the conserved F or W. The order of the fields is J gene, V gene, clone size, D gene, CDR3 DNA, CDR3 protein. D genes are given only for firm matches. Clone size, where shown, is once, few, many, or a class for clones that have expanded.

TRBJ1-3	TRBV9	-	-	TGTGCCAGCAGCCCCCCGGACAGACCTGGAAACACCATATATTTT	CASSPPDRPGNTIYF
TRBJ2-7	TRBV18	-	-	TGTGCCAGCTCACCAGAGGGGTACGAGCAGTACTTC	CASSPEGYEQYF
TRBJ1-4	TRBV28	-	-	TGTGCCAGCCTGACCCCCCGGGGCCTGGGGAAACTGTTTTTT	CASLTPRGLGKLFF
TRBJ1-2	TRBV2	once	-	TGTGCCAGCAGTGAAGAGGGGGGGACTGGCTACACCTTC	CASSEEGGTGYTF
TRBJ1-3	TRBV4-3	-	-	TGCGCCAGCAGCCAAGTCGGCAAATCTGAAAACACCATATATTTT	CASSQVGKSENTIYF
TRBJ2-1	TRBV5-5	-	TRBD2	TGTGCCAGCAGCTTGGATTGGCGGGAGGGCCATATATACAATGAGCAGTTCTTC	CASSLDWREGHIYNEQFF
TRBJ2-7	TRBV5-6	-	-	TGTGCCAGCAGCGACGACCAGGACGGTCCCTACGAGCAGTACTTC	CASSDDQDGPYEQYF
TRBJ2-7	TRBV18	-	TRBD1	TGTGCCAGCTCACGAAGACAGGGAGAAACCTACGAGCAGTACTTC	CASSRRQGETYEQYF
TRBJ2-2	TRBV14	-	TRBD2	TGTGCCAGCAGCCAAGGACGCGCGGGGGTGAACACCGGGGAGCTGTTTTTT	CASSQGRAGVNTGELFF
TRBJ2-7	TRBV14	-	TRBD1	TGTGCCAGCAGTCTTTATATGGGGACAGGCACGTACTTC	CASSLYMGTGTYF
TRBJ2-7	TRBV5-1	-	-	TGCGCCAGCAGCAGGGACCGCGCCTACGAGCAGTACTTC	CASSRDRAYEQYF